The T cell receptor beta chain described here comes from a study of Graves' ophthalmopathy and Graves' hyperthyroidism. Study conclusions and caveats: Ophthalmopathy cases were distinguished from stable hyperthyroidism by a 13-signature model, reaching around 90% sensitivity and over 80% specificity.

RNA transcripts provided the template for amplifying TCR beta CDR3 regions. HTBI primers primed a first-round RT-PCR, and a second-round multiplex PCR followed. TCRdb analysed the multiplex PCR reads with MiXCR anew, one entry per CDR3 protein. The sample has around 1.1 million distinct CDR3 sequences; roughly 35% are singletons. V was cut by 8 bases and J by 3 bases, with 19 bases left in between. CDR3 length equals 16 residues. Points on this clonotype: Its antigen is undetermined.

V usage is TRBV12-3 or TRBV12-4 and J usage is TRBJ2-2; perhaps TRBD1 as D (5 bases). The specimen sequenced was peripheral blood or thyroid tissue (not recorded which). This sequence was found in an adult man with Graves' hyperthyroidism. CDR3 region: CASRPPGLEHTGELFF. The DNA for the CDR3 is TGTGCCAGCCGACCCCCAGGGCTAGAACACACCGGGGAGCTGTTTTTT.